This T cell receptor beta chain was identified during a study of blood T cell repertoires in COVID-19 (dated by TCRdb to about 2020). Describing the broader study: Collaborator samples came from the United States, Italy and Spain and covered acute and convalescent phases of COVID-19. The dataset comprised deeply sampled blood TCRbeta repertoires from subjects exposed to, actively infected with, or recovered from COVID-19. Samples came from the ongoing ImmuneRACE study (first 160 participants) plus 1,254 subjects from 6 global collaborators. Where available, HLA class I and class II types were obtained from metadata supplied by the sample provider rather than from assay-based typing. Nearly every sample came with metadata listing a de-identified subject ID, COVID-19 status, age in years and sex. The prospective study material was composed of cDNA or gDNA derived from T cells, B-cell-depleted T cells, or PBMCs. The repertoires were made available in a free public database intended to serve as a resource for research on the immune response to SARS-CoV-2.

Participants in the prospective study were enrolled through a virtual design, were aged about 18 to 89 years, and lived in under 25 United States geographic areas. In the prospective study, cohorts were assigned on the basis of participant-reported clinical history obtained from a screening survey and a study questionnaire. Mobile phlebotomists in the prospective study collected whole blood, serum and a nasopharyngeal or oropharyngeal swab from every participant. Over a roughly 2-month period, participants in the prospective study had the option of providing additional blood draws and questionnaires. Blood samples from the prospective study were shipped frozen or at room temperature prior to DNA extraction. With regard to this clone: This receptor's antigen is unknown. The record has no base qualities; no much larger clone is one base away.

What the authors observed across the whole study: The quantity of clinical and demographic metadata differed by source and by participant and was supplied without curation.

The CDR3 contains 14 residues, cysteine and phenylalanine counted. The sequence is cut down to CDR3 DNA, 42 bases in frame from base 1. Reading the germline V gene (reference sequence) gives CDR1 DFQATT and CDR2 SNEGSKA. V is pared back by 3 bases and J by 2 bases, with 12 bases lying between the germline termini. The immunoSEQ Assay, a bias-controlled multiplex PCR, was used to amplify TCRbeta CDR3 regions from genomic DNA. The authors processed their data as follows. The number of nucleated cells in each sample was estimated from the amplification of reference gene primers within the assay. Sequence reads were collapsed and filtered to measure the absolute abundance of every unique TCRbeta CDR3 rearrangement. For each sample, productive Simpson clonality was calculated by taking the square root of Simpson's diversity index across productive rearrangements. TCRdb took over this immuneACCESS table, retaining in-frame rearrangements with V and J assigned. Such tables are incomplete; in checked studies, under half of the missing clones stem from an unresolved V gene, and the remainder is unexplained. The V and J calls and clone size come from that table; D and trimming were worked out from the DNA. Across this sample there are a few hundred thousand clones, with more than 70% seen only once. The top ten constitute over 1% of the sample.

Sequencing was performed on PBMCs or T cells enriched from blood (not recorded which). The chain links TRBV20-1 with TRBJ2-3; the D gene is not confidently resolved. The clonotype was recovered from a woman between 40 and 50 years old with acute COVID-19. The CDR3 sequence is CSASASSHTDTQYF. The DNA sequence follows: TGCAGTGCTAGTGCGTCTAGTCACACAGATACGCAGTATTTT.